This T cell receptor beta chain is drawn from a study of vaccination and CD4 T cells after COVID-19. By share, this clonotype counts as medium-sized. The antigen remains undetermined. As to treatment: roughly 10-day PBMC culture with coronavirus spike peptide pools or control peptides (ViraFEST assay). Gathered ahead of the COVID-19 pandemic (2011-2018) were the CD4+ T cells of the unexposed donor. ViraFEST grew antigen-specific T cells using peptide pools, then sequenced TCRs. The CDR3 has 14 residues. The V gene's germline CDR1 is DFQATT and CDR2 SNEGSKA (reference sequence). V shed 4 bases, J shed 5 bases, and the junction held 9 bases outside the gene matches. Oncomine TCR Beta short-read sequencing was applied to DNA from cultured CD4+ T cells. TCRdb re-analysed the PCR reads in MiXCR, keeping a single row per CDR3 protein. The table has 7,000 to 10,000 distinct CDR3 sequences, 31% seen once.

J is TRBJ1-2 and V is TRBV20-1, with 8 bases lining up with TRBD1. Material: CD4+ T cells from blood, cultured in vitro. The TCR was taken from a human donor in good health. The DNA of the CDR3 is TGCAGTGCTATGACTTATAGGACAGGGTATGGCTACACCTTC. Protein sequence: CSAMTYRTGYGYTF.